Below are 30 T cell receptor beta chains sequenced from a single sample in a study of monozygotic twins with inflammatory bowel disease. One entry per CDR3 protein, without DNA, is what TCRdb gives after re-calling the 5' RACE reads. This sample's table has about 300,000 distinct CDR3 sequences. The sequenced sample was blood. These TCRs come from a human donor with ulcerative colitis or Crohn's disease, or a healthy co-twin of an affected twin (not recorded which).

This sequence joins TRBV15 and TRBJ2-5. CDR1 LNHNV and CDR2 YYDKDF come from the germline V gene (reference sequence). The CDR3 contains 12 residues. The CDR3 loop reads CATSTGPETQYF.

This rearrangement joins TRBV29-1 to TRBJ2-2; without DNA, the TCRdb call of TRBD1 cannot be checked. The CDR3 runs to 15 residues. The V gene's germline CDR1 is SQVTM and CDR2 ANQGSEA. The CDR3 spells CSGGRRQGNTGELFF.

The chain is built from TRBV29-1 and TRBJ2-5. CDR1 and CDR2 (germline): SQVTM, ANQGSEA. The CDR3 sequence is 13 residues long. The CDR3 is CSVAENAQETQYF. Together with reference TRBV29-1 and TRBJ2-5, the CDR3 gives the full variable domain: SAVISQKPSRDICQRGTSLTIQCQVDSQVTMMFWYRQQPGQSLTLIATANQGSEATYESGFVIDKFPISRPNLTFSTLTVSNMSPEDSSIYLCSVAENAQETQYFGPGTRLLVL.

The rearrangement joins TRBV5-1 to TRBJ1-2; TCRdb returns TRBD1, unconfirmable since there is no DNA. The CDR3 runs 14 residues. Germline V gene data show CDR1 as SGHRS and CDR2 as YFSETQ. The CDR3 here is CASSSASGQYGYTF. Full variable domain (outside the CDR3, taken from reference TRBV5-1 and TRBJ1-2): KAGVTQTPRYLIKTRGQQVTLSCSPISGHRSVSWYQQTPGQGLQFLFEYFSETQRNKGNFPGRFSGRQFSNSRSEMNVSTLELGDSALYLCASSSASGQYGYTFGSGTRLTVV.

This chain links TRBV5-4 with TRBJ2-6. The CDR3 spans 14 residues. Germline V gene sequence: CDR1 SGHNT, CDR2 YYREEE (reference sequence). The CDR3 reads CASSDSSGANVLTF.

The genes are TRBV5-5 and TRBJ1-2. The length of the CDR3 is 12 residues. Germline V CDR1 and CDR2: SGHKS, YYEKEE (reference sequence). This CDR3 is CASSLPGDGYTF. The variable domain in full, completed from reference TRBV5-5 and TRBJ1-2, reads DAGVTQSPTHLIKTRGQQVTLRCSPISGHKSVSWYQQVLGQGPQFIFQYYEKEERGRGNFPDRFSARQFPNYSSELNVNALLLGDSALYLCASSLPGDGYTFGSGTRLTVV.

The chain uses TRBV28 and TRBJ1-4; the D call of TRBD1 rests on TCRdb alone, since no DNA is present to check it. In germline, CDR1 is MDHEN, CDR2 SYDVKM. The CDR3 loop spans 12 amino acids. CDR3 residues: CASSLETGVGFF.

This chain uses TRBV12-3 or TRBV12-4 with TRBJ2-3; TCRdb's D call of TRBD2 is untestable without DNA. The CDR3 loop spans 16 amino acids. CDR3 residues: CASSYRSGGATDTQYF.

V usage is TRBV6-5 and J usage is TRBJ2-2; TCRdb selects TRBD1, and the lack of DNA leaves this call unchecked. This CDR3 spans 19 amino acids. Germline V gene data show CDR1 as MNHEY and CDR2 as SVGAGI. CDR3 in amino acids: CASSLPGQGASKGSRELFF.

V and J are TRBV7-8 and TRBJ2-1; TCRdb's D gene call, TRBD1, goes unchecked for lack of DNA. CDR1 is SGHVS, CDR2 FQNEAQ, per germline. The length of the CDR3 is 15 residues. This CDR3 reads CASSARGIAYNEQFF.

The chain carries TRBV20-1 and TRBJ2-7. This CDR3 is built from 16 residues. Per the germline V gene, CDR1 is DFQATT and CDR2 is SNEGSKA (reference sequence). The CDR3 region is CSARTLLGSRSYEQYF.

V and J are TRBV4-1 and TRBJ2-5. The CDR3 totals 12 residues. The germline V gene encodes CDR1 MGHRA and CDR2 YSYEKL. The CDR3 sequence: CASSQVLGTQYF.

The genes are TRBV4-3 and TRBJ2-7. Germline V CDR1 and CDR2: LGHNA, YSLEER. The CDR3 sequence is 20 residues long. This CDR3 is CASSQPILRIQPFLTYEQYF.

This rearrangement joins TRBV28 to TRBJ2-7. Looked up from germline, CDR1 is MDHEN and CDR2 is SYDVKM. The CDR3 extends over 13 amino acids. The CDR3 here is CASRPFAVNEQYF.

The chain has TRBV2 and TRBJ2-4; TCRdb lists TRBD1, though no DNA is available to test this call. The CDR3 is 15 amino acids. Germline-derived CDR1 and CDR2 are SNHLY and FYNNEI. The CDR3 reads CASSEARTGGNIQYF. Full variable domain (outside the CDR3, taken from reference TRBV2 and TRBJ2-4): EPEVTQTPSHQVTQMGQEVILRCVPISNHLYFYWYRQILGQKVEFLVSFYNNEISEKSEIFDDQFSVERPDGSNFTLKIRSTKLEDSAMYFCASSEARTGGNIQYFGAGTRLSVL.

The chain joins TRBV4-2 to TRBJ2-5; the D call from TCRdb, TRBD2, cannot be confirmed without DNA. In germline, CDR1 is LGHNA, CDR2 YNFKEQ. The CDR3 sequence is 14 residues long. Here the CDR3 reads CASSQPTSEETQYF.

This sequence joins TRBV5-1 and TRBJ1-3; TCRdb names TRBD1, which stays unverified in the absence of DNA. The CDR3 sequence is 15 residues long. Germline CDR1 SGHRS, CDR2 YFSETQ. The CDR3 spells CASSTTGNSGNTIYF.

The chain has TRBV6-1 and TRBJ2-7. This CDR3 spans 12 amino acids. Germline CDR1 is MNHNS and CDR2 is SASEGT. CDR3 in amino acids: CASSEIGYEQYF.

The chain recombines TRBV24-1 with TRBJ2-7; absent DNA, TCRdb's TRBD2 call cannot be checked. In germline, CDR1 is KGHDR, CDR2 SFDVKD. This CDR3 contains 14 residues. The CDR3 here is CATSDSGVEGEQYF.

The gene calls are TRBV12-3 or TRBV12-4 and TRBJ2-7; the TCRdb call, TRBD2, lacks DNA for checking. The CDR3 totals 15 residues. The CDR3 reads CASSLGAGPVHEQYF.

V usage is TRBV7-9 and J usage is TRBJ2-1. CDR3 length: 14 residues. CDR1 and CDR2 (germline): SEHNR, FQNEAQ (reference sequence). CDR3 sequence reads: CARRQLSSYNEQFF.

The gene calls are TRBV5-1 and TRBJ1-6; TCRdb proposes TRBD1, but this gene call is untestable without DNA. Germline CDR1 is SGHRS and CDR2 is YFSETQ. This CDR3 is built from 14 residues. Here the CDR3 reads CASSWGQPDSPLHF.

The chain recombines TRBV5-1 with TRBJ1-6; no DNA is available, so the TRBD1 call from TCRdb remains unchecked. Germline CDR1 reads SGHRS; CDR2 reads YFSETQ. The CDR3 extends over 13 amino acids. This CDR3 is CASSGDRNSPLHF.

The J gene is TRBJ2-4, the V gene TRBV14; TCRdb designates TRBD1, a call that cannot be tested without DNA. Per germline, CDR1 SGHDN and CDR2 FVKESK. The CDR3 has 17 residues. The CDR3 loop reads CASSRSEGGGFRNIQYF.

J is TRBJ2-7 and V is TRBV18; TCRdb outputs TRBD2, but without DNA this stays unchecked. This CDR3 has 15 residues. Germline V gene sequence: CDR1 KGHSH, CDR2 LQKENI. The CDR3: CASSPSGTLSYEQYF.

The V and J genes are TRBV12-3 or TRBV12-4 and TRBJ1-2. The CDR3 covers 11 residues. The CDR3 region is CASSYNYGYTF.

The chain joins TRBV15 to TRBJ2-3. The CDR3 extends over 12 amino acids. Germline V gene data show CDR1 as LNHNV and CDR2 as YYDKDF (reference sequence). The CDR3 here is CATRSKTDTQYF. Full variable domain (outside the CDR3, taken from reference TRBV15 and TRBJ2-3): DAMVIQNPRYQVTQFGKPVTLSCSQTLNHNVMYWYQQKSSQAPKLLFHYYDKDFNNEADTPDNFQSRRPNTSFCFLDIRSPGLGDTAMYLCATRSKTDTQYFGPGTRLTVL.

The chain combines TRBV25-1 with TRBJ2-7; TCRdb designates TRBD1, a call that cannot be tested without DNA. Per germline, CDR1 MGHDK and CDR2 SYGVNS. The CDR3 covers 16 residues. The chain's CDR3 is CASSRTALNFVYEQYF.

J is TRBJ2-4 and V is TRBV15; TCRdb outputs TRBD2, but without DNA this stays unchecked. The CDR3 spans 13 residues. Germline assignment: CDR1 LNHNV and CDR2 YYDKDF (reference sequence). The CDR3 here is CATSKVGGNIQYF.

This rearrangement joins TRBV20-1 to TRBJ1-1; TCRdb gives TRBD1 as the D gene, but with no DNA this cannot be confirmed. This CDR3 comprises 12 residues. Germline CDR1 DFQATT, CDR2 SNEGSKA (reference sequence). The CDR3 is CSARGRATEAFF.